The subject of this entry is one T cell receptor beta chain. The sample belongs to a study of PD-L1 blockade in urothelial cancer. On the study more broadly: A median about 140,000 T cells were found in blood samples.

Specified time point: pretreatment peripheral blood. Patients presented with locally advanced or metastatic urothelial carcinoma. Germline CDR1 reads SSHAT; CDR2 reads FNYEAQ (reference sequence). This CDR3 is built from 14 residues. With 4 bases removed from V and 6 bases from J, the gap between germline ends came to 13 bases. Profiling relied on immunoSEQ multiplex PCR, and the TCRdb table lists in-frame clones only, not all of them. The table records more than 75,000 clones, over 80% of them present only once. The chain has TRBV7-7 and TRBJ2-1; weak D call: TRBD2 (5 bases). The source material was PBMCs, sampled around atezolizumab (anti-PD-L1) treatment. This receptor was identified in a man in his sixties with urothelial cancer. The CDR3 loop is CASSSTPLGNEQFF. CDR3 bases: TGTGCCAGCAGCTCTACTCCACTAGGCAATGAGCAGTTCTTC.